The rows below give T cell receptor beta chains drawn from one sample of a study of cytomegalovirus exposure and HLA in healthy donors. Data came from immunoSEQ multiplex PCR; TCRdb stores just in-frame clones and leaves some out. This sample carries 100,000 to 120,000 clones, roughly two thirds of them seen once, and the ten largest clones take roughly 8.3%. Sequencing was carried out using PBMCs. The receptor set was obtained from a man between 18 and 35 years old in good health and CMV-seropositive. Each CDR3 is given with its conserved first and last residue. The order of the fields is D gene, clone size, J gene, V gene, CDR3 DNA, CDR3 protein. A D gene is named only where the DNA matches it firmly. Clone size is not always given. Where it is, it says once, few, many or a class for expanded clones.

TRBD2 | NA | TRBJ2-1 | TRBV2 | TGTGCCAGCAGTGAAGAGGCGGGGGGCTCCTACAATGAGCAGTTCTTC | CASSEEAGGSYNEQFF
TRBD1 | NA | TRBJ2-7 | TRBV30 | TGTGCCTGGAGTGTAGGGACAGGGGGCGCCTACGAGCAGTACTTC | CAWSVGTGGAYEQYF
NA | NA | TRBJ2-3 | TRBV6-1 | TGTGCCACACAAATACGTCGAGGATTCACAGATACGCAGTATTTT | CATQIRRGFTDTQYF
NA | NA | TRBJ1-2 | TRBV6-6 | TGTGCCAGCAAAAAGGAGGGTGGCTATGGCTACACCTTC | CASKKEGGYGYTF
TRBD2 | NA | TRBJ2-5 | TRBV11-2 | TGTGCCAGCAGACCACTAGCGGGGGGACCGTACTTC | CASRPLAGGPYF
NA | few | TRBJ1-5 | TRBV29-1 | TGCAGCGTGACGGTGCAGGGGCTAAATCAGCCCCAGCATTTT | CSVTVQGLNQPQHF
NA | few | TRBJ1-6 | TRBV5-6 | TGTGCCAGCAGCTTGGGGCCTAGCTCCTATAATTCACCCCTCCACTTT | CASSLGPSSYNSPLHF
TRBD2 | few | TRBJ2-1 | TRBV6-4 | TGTGCCAGCAGTGACTCCTCGGGGGGGTACTATGAGCAGTTCTTC | CASSDSSGGYYEQFF
TRBD2 | NA | TRBJ2-1 | TRBV11-3 | TGTGCCAGCAGCTTAGGCCTAGCGGGGCCGAGGACGGAGTTCTTC | CASSLGLAGPRTEFF
NA | few | TRBJ2-5 | TRBV11-2 | TGTGCCAGCAGCTTAGAGACGGGGTTCCAAGAGACCCAGTACTTC | CASSLETGFQETQYF
NA | NA | TRBJ1-4 | TRBV18 | TGTGCCAGCTCAGCCCGACGGACGGAGGGGGAAAAACTGTTTTTT | CASSARRTEGEKLFF
NA | NA | TRBJ2-1 | TRBV20-1 | TGCAGTGTGCCGAGAGGTGAGCAGTTCTTC | CSVPRGEQFF
NA | NA | TRBJ2-2 | TRBV29-1 | TGCAGCGCCGGGCGGGGCTCCGGGGAGCTGTTTTTT | CSAGRGSGELFF
NA | NA | TRBJ1-5 | TRBV6-1 | TGTGCCAGTTTGGGTGCAGGGCCGATCAATCAGCCCCAGCATTTT | CASLGAGPINQPQHF
TRBD1 | NA | TRBJ1-2 | TRBV6-5 | TGTGCCAGCAGTTACGACAGGGACAACTATGGCTACACCTTC | CASSYDRDNYGYTF
NA | NA | TRBJ2-1 | TRBV19 | TGTGCCAGTAGCCCAGGGTTGTCGCCCAATGAGCAGTTCTTC | CASSPGLSPNEQFF
TRBD1 | NA | TRBJ2-7 | TRBV5-6 | TGTGCCAGCTGCGACAGGGTCCTCTACGAGCAGTACTTC | CASCDRVLYEQYF
TRBD1 | NA | TRBJ2-3 | TRBV11-2 | TGTGCCAGCAGCCCTACGAGGGGGCCAGATACGCAGTATTTT | CASSPTRGPDTQYF
NA | once | TRBJ2-6 | TRBV6-5 | TGTGCCAGCAGTTCCCATCCAGCTGGGGCCAACGTCCTGACTTTC | CASSSHPAGANVLTF
TRBD2 | NA | TRBJ2-3 | TRBV2 | TGTGCCAGCAAAATAGCGGGGGAACTTTATACGCAGTATTTT | CASKIAGELYTQYF
NA | few | TRBJ2-7 | TRBV10-3 | TGTGCCATTCGAACAGGTAGCTCCTACGAGCAGTACTTC | CAIRTGSSYEQYF
TRBD1 | NA | TRBJ2-5 | TRBV7-8 | TGTGCCAGCAGCTTAGTACAGGGGGGTCAGGGGACCCAGTACTTC | CASSLVQGGQGTQYF
NA | few | TRBJ1-5 | TRBV6-6 | TGTGCCAGCAGTTCAGGGGTTGTTCAGCCCCAGCATTTT | CASSSGVVQPQHF
NA | NA | TRBJ1-5 | TRBV28 | TGTGCCAGCAGTTTCACTTGGGGGGACGGCCCTAGAATAGCCCAGCATTTT | CASSFTWGDGPRIAQHF
NA | NA | TRBJ2-7 | TRBV27 | TGTGCCAGCAGTCCCCCTTTATACGGCTCTGAGAGGAACGAGCAGTACTTC | CASSPPLYGSERNEQYF
TRBD2 | NA | TRBJ2-3 | TRBV19 | TGTGCCAGTAGTCCGCTAGCGGGGGGGACAGATACGCAGTATTTT | CASSPLAGGTDTQYF
TRBD2 | NA | TRBJ2-1 | TRBV2 | TGTGCCAGCAAGACTAGCGGGGGCTACAATGAGCAGTTCTTC | CASKTSGGYNEQFF
NA | NA | TRBJ1-6 | TRBV4-2 | TGTGCCAGCAGCCAAGATTTCTATACTAATTCACCCCTCCACTTT | CASSQDFYTNSPLHF
NA | NA | TRBJ2-5 | TRBV15 | TGTGCCACCAGCAGTACAGGGTTGGTGACCCAGTACTTC | CATSSTGLVTQYF
TRBD2 | few | TRBJ2-2 | TRBV28 | TGTGCCAGCAGTTTACGGGGGGACAACACCGGGGAGCTGTTTTTT | CASSLRGDNTGELFF
TRBD1 | once | TRBJ1-5 | TRBV6-1 | TGTGCCAGCAGGGACTTGACAGGGGGTGCACAGCCCCAGCATTTT | CASRDLTGGAQPQHF
NA | NA | TRBJ1-6 | TRBV5-1 | TGCGCCAGCAGCTTTGGGGCAGATAATTCACCCCTCCACTTT | CASSFGADNSPLHF
TRBD1 | NA | TRBJ2-3 | TRBV2 | TGTGCCAGCAGTGCCCGGACAGGGTACCAAGATACGCAGTATTTT | CASSARTGYQDTQYF
TRBD1 | NA | TRBJ1-3 | TRBV6-5 | TGTGCCAGCAGTTATGACAGGGCTCCCTCTGGAAACACCATATATTTT | CASSYDRAPSGNTIYF
TRBD1 | NA | TRBJ1-6 | TRBV28 | TGTGCCAGCAGCCCTCCTTGGACAGGGGTTCAGTCACCCCTCCACTTT | CASSPPWTGVQSPLHF
NA | few | TRBJ2-7 | TRBV19 | TGTGCCAGCGGACCGGGGTTCTTTCAAGTCTACGAGCAGTACTTC | CASGPGFFQVYEQYF
NA | NA | TRBJ1-1 | TRBV2 | TGTGCCAGCAGTGAACTGGGGACATTGAACACTGAAGCTTTCTTT | CASSELGTLNTEAFF
TRBD2 | NA | TRBJ2-3 | TRBV5-1 | TGCGCCAGCAGCCAAACCCTGGGCGGGGGAACAGATACGCAGTATTTT | CASSQTLGGGTDTQYF
NA | NA | TRBJ1-5 | TRBV28 | TGTGCCAGCAGTTTACCGGACAACCTTAGCAATCAGCCCCAGCATTTT | CASSLPDNLSNQPQHF
TRBD1 | NA | TRBJ1-6 | TRBV11-2 | TGTGCCAGCAGCTTAGGACAGGGGATCTATAATTCACCCCTCCACTTT | CASSLGQGIYNSPLHF
NA | NA | TRBJ1-1 | TRBV30 | TGTGCCTGGAGCCAGACAGCTGAAGCTTTCTTT | CAWSQTAEAFF
TRBD1 | NA | TRBJ1-3 | TRBV25-1 | TGTGCCAGCAGCACAGGGGTGGGAAACACCATATATTTT | CASSTGVGNTIYF
NA | NA | TRBJ1-3 | TRBV28 | TGTGCCAGCAGTGAGGCCGGAAACACCATATATTTT | CASSEAGNTIYF
TRBD1 | few | TRBJ1-1 | TRBV30 | TGTGCCTGGAGCCCCACAGGGGACGGAGCTTTCTTT | CAWSPTGDGAFF
TRBD1 | few | TRBJ2-7 | TRBV7-9 | TGTTCCAGCAGCCAGGGACAGAGGTACGAGCAGTACTTC | CSSSQGQRYEQYF
NA | NA | TRBJ1-4 | TRBV7-9 | TGTGCCAGCAGCTTAGGGTCAAAGGGGCAGGGTGAAAAACTGTTTTTT | CASSLGSKGQGEKLFF
TRBD1 | NA | TRBJ1-5 | TRBV4-1 | TGCGCCAGCAGCCAGTACAGGGGCTATAGCAATCAGCCCCAGCATTTT | CASSQYRGYSNQPQHF
NA | few | TRBJ2-1 | TRBV5-4 | TGTGCCAGCAGACAGGATTCCTACAATGAGCAGTTCTTC | CASRQDSYNEQFF
NA | NA | TRBJ2-1 | TRBV4-1 | TGCGCCAGCAGCCAACTTTACAGCATCCTGGTTGGTGAGCAGTTCTTC | CASSQLYSILVGEQFF
NA | NA | TRBJ1-5 | TRBV10-2 | TGCGCCTCCGCCTGGGGGGGATACAATCAGCCCCAGCATTTT | CASAWGGYNQPQHF